This T cell receptor (beta chain) was identified in a study of CD39 and CD103 CD8 tumor-infiltrating T cells (dated by TCRdb to 2016 to 2019). Notes on the research overall: Repertoire comparisons were shown for an HPV-positive HNSCC, an HPV-negative HNSCC, an ovarian cancer and a melanoma patient. Deep sequencing of TCRbeta CDR3 was used to compare the repertoires of CD8 TIL subsets, defined by CD103 and CD39, against those of peripheral memory CD8 T cells. What the study reported, not specific to this receptor: DP TIL clonotypes were rarely found in blood or uninvolved lymph node, whereas DN TIL clonotypes largely overlapped peripheral memory CD8 repertoires. Compared with DN and SP CD8 TILs and with blood memory CD8 T cells, DP CD8 TILs appeared more oligoclonal, with the top 30 clonotypes covering about 50-86%.

At the time of sample collection the patients were not on therapy, although prior treatments varied from chemotherapy, radiotherapy, surgery and immunotherapy to no treatment. After thawing, cells went through T lymphocyte enrichment using a negative-selection kit, with EpCAM beads added for tumor-infiltrating lymphocytes. CD8 TIL subsets were FACS-sorted as CD3+CD4-CD8+CD45RA- cells split by CD39 and CD103 expression into DN, SP and DP. Tumor specimens were minced and digested with hyaluronidase, collagenase and DNase for 1 h, filtered, Ficoll-enriched and cryopreserved. Populations were sorted on a FACSAria II to more than 97% purity, and the cell pellets were frozen for TCR sequencing without being cultured. V loses 5 bases at its end and J loses 1 base; junction bases beyond the gene matches: 9. The CDR3 measures 16 amino acids from cysteine to phenylalanine. Only the CDR3 DNA is retained, 48 bases long and in frame from the first base. As encoded in the germline V gene (reference sequence), CDR1 is SEHNR while CDR2 is FQNEAQ.

On this clone itself: It lacks a known antigen. The sample holds no much larger clone one base away, and base qualities are not on file.

From around 10,000 to 100,000 sorted cells per subset, genomic DNA was extracted using the DNeasy Blood and Tissue Kit. The immunoSEQ service sequenced and mapped the TCRbeta V-J or V-D-J regions, with each sample reaching coverage above 9x. For the original study's pipeline: Analysis was restricted to productive rearrangements exported from the immunoSEQ Analyzer platform, and clonality was assessed using the 500 most abundant clones. Repertoire overlap between populations was quantified with the Morisita-Horn similarity index and the Jaccard index. Morisita-Horn similarity between CD8 T-cell subset TCR repertoires was measured in several cancer patients. Drawn from immuneACCESS, this table holds only the in-frame rearrangements with V and J called that TCRdb kept. Clones are partly lost; checked studies trace under half to an unresolved V gene and leave the rest unexplained. Clone size and V and J calls were adopted from that table, with D and trimming inferred from the DNA. This sample holds 400 to 550 clones; 72% were observed only once. The ten top clones hold 40% to 45% of the sample.

This sequence uses TRBV7-9 and TRBJ1-1; 8 central nucleotides agree with TRBD1. The sample consisted of CD39+ CD103+ CD8+ T cells sorted from the tumor. In light of the paper, this sample's cell subset or site label describes: CD103+CD39+ double-positive CD45RA- CD8 T cells. The sequence was collected from a human donor with head and neck squamous cell carcinoma. The nucleotides read TGTGCCAGCAGCCAGATAACCGGGACAGGGAACACTGAAGCTTTCTTT. Its translation is CASSQITGTGNTEAFF.